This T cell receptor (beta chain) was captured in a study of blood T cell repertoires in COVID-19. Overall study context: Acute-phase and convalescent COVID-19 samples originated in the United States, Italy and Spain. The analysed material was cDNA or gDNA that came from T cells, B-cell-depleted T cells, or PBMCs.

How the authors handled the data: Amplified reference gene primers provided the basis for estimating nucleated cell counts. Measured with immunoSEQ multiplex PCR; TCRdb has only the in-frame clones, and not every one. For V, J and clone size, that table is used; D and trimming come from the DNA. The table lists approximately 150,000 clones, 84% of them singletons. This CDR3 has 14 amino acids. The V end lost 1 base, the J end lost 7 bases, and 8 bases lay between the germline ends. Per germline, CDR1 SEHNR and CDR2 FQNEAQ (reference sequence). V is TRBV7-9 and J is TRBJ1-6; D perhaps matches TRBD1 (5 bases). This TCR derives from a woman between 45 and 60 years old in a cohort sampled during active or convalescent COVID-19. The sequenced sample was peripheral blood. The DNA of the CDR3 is TGTGCCAGCAGCTTAGAGGGGTGGAATTCACCCCTCCACTTT. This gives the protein CASSLEGWNSPLHF.